The 10 T cell receptor beta chains below come from one sample, sequenced in a study of response to subunit inactivated influenza vaccine. From the RT-PCR reads, TCRdb called clonotypes with MiXCR, one entry per CDR3 protein. The sample lists approximately 310,000 distinct CDR3 sequences; 21% were seen once. Sequences were derived from PBMCs from blood, sampled about 19 months after vaccination. Receptor source: a man between 50 and 75 years old who received an inactivated influenza vaccine.

The genes are TRBV20-1 and TRBJ2-7; 9 bases fit TRBD2. CDR1 is DFQATT and CDR2 is SNEGSKA in the germline V gene (reference sequence). CDR3 length: 16 residues. After removal of 1 base from V and 3 bases from J, the junction contained 10 bases not matched to a gene. The CDR3 nucleotides read TGCAGTGCTAGAGGAACCGGGCTAGCGGGACACTACGAGCAGTACTTC. This encodes CSARGTGLAGHYEQYF.

J is TRBJ2-3 and V is TRBV20-1; tentatively, D is TRBD1 (6 bases). V lost 0 bases, J lost 0 bases, and 10 bases lay in between. The CDR3 loop spans 15 amino acids. CDR1 and CDR2 (germline): DFQATT, SNEGSKA (reference sequence). The DNA of the CDR3 is TGCAGTGCTAGAGAGGGGACAACTAGCACAGATACGCAGTATTTT. It is translated as CSAREGTTSTDTQYF.

This clonotype has a handful of counts. CDR3: CSAPLNRGGEQYF. CDR3 nucleotides: TGCAGTGCTCCGTTAAACAGGGGCGGCGAGCAGTACTTC. V and J are TRBV20-1 and TRBJ2-7, with TRBD1 matching 7 bases. The CDR3 contains 13 residues. The ends lost 5 bases at V and 6 bases at J; junction bases unmatched: 10. CDR1 and CDR2 (germline): DFQATT, SNEGSKA (reference sequence).

This clonotype was counted many times. V gene TRBV3-1 combines with J gene TRBJ2-5; D is ambiguous. With 1 base removed from V and 5 bases from J, the gap between germline ends came to 17 bases. The germline CDR1 and CDR2 sequences are LGHDT and YNNKEL (reference sequence). The CDR3 is 16 residues long. DNA of the CDR3: TGTGCCAGCAGCCAAGGCTATACTAATGGAGTCGAGACCCAGTACTTC. Protein product: CASSQGYTNGVETQYF.

J is TRBJ2-5 and V is TRBV24-1; 8 positions match TRBD1. CDR1 is KGHDR and CDR2 is SFDVKD in the germline V gene. The CDR3 sequence is 15 residues long. Trimming at V came to 3 bases and at J to 5 bases, leaving 7 bases not matched to a gene. The CDR3 DNA follows: TGTGCCACCAGTGATAGCGACAGGGGTGGGGAGACCCAGTACTTC. Translated, it gives CATSDSDRGGETQYF.

The chain carries TRBV29-1 and TRBJ1-6; TRBD1 agrees at 7 bases. The ends lost 6 bases at V and 9 bases at J; junction bases unmatched: 8. CDR1 and CDR2 from the germline V gene are SQVTM and ANQGSEA. There are 13 residues in the CDR3. DNA for the CDR3: TGCAGCGTAGCGACAGGGATGGGTTCACCCCTCCACTTT. Protein sequence: CSVATGMGSPLHF.

This clonotype was counted at least ten times. CDR3 amino acids: CASSFTTGHNSPLHF. The CDR3 coding sequence is TGTGCCAGCAGCTTTACGACGGGGCACAATTCACCCCTCCACTTT. This sequence joins TRBV11-2 and TRBJ1-6; possible D gene TRBD1, 5 bases. The ends were cut back, 3 bases at V and 7 bases at J, with 13 bases in the middle. Germline loops: CDR1 SGHAT, CDR2 FQNNGV. This CDR3 is built from 15 residues.

The sample holds a few counts of this clonotype. Relative to the germline gene, one junction end is altered; a read error may explain this. The chain recombines TRBV2 with TRBJ2-3, with D possibly matching TRBD1 (6 bases). Germline-derived CDR1 and CDR2 are SNHLY and FYNNEI. The CDR3 extends over 17 amino acids. The CDR3 loop is CASSDPYQGHSIDTQYF. CDR3 bases: TGTGCCAGCAGTGACCCCTACCAGGGGCACAGCATAGATACGCAGTATTTT.

This clonotype has ten or more counts. The V and J genes are TRBV30 and TRBJ1-2; the D is unclear. This CDR3 has 14 amino acids. Germline CDR1 reads GTSNPN; CDR2 reads SVGIG (reference sequence). V shed 4 bases and J shed 0 bases, with 12 bases lying between them. The CDR3 DNA sequence: TGTGCCTGGATGGGCGGACGATCTAACTATGGCTACACCTTC. Protein: CAWMGGRSNYGYTF.

This chain links TRBV5-1 with TRBJ2-5; 10 nucleotides agree with TRBD2. V was clipped by 4 bases and J by 1 base; unmatched bases: 7. This CDR3 spans 16 amino acids. The V gene's germline CDR1 is SGHRS and CDR2 YFSETQ. The CDR3 DNA is TGCGCCAGCAGCCGGAGCCCTAGCGGGGGCCAAGAGACCCAGTACTTC. Translated: CASSRSPSGGQETQYF.